Listed here is a single TCR beta chain. This record belongs to a study of blood T cell repertoires in COVID-19. About the research overall: Spain, Italy and the United States supplied samples that represented acute and convalescent COVID-19. In each case, the material was cDNA or gDNA derived from T cells, B-cell-depleted T cells, or PBMCs.

TCRdb keeps only in-frame clones here, not all; method: immunoSEQ multiplex PCR. The sample yields a few hundred thousand clones, 80% to 90% seen once. This CDR3 comprises 14 residues. The V and J ends lost 0 bases and 2 bases respectively, with 8 bases between them. The V gene's germline CDR1 is MNHEY and CDR2 SVGAGI. The sample taken for sequencing was PBMCs or T cells enriched from blood (not recorded which). This TCR was sampled from a woman younger than 45 who had recovered from COVID-19. J is TRBJ2-7 and V is TRBV6-5; D is uncertain. The CDR3 region has the DNA TGTGCCAGCAGTTACTCTCCCGTTACCTACGAGCAGTACTTC. This codes for CASSYSPVTYEQYF.